This T cell receptor (beta chain) was captured by sequencing in a study of blood T cells in healthy people across ages. Study-wide points: Researchers said unsorted PBMCs prevented a conclusive naive versus antigen-experienced comparison. Diversity estimated from one million T cells was considered an underestimate.

This CDR3 spans 16 amino acids. The V and J ends lost 3 bases and 2 bases, in that order; junction bases with no gene match: 10. CDR1 and CDR2 from the germline V gene are SGHRS and YFSETQ. With a J-beta primer mix and a sample-barcoded 5' primer, a second PCR ran about 7 to 11 cycles. Individual samples furnished no less than 3 million CDR3-containing paired-end reads apiece. TCRdb re-called the 5' RACE reads through MiXCR, storing one row per CDR3 protein. The sample holds over 550,000 distinct CDR3 sequences, approximately 30% seen once. This clonotype was detected ten times or more. As yet, its antigen is unknown.

The source material was blood. The chain couples TRBV5-1 to TRBJ2-5; TRBD1 agrees at 7 bases. This receptor was identified in a woman of 80 years or more in good health. CDR3 nucleotides: TGCGCCAGCAGCTGGGGGCTCCGGGACAGTCAAGAGACCCAGTACTTC. Amino acids: CASSWGLRDSQETQYF.